This T cell receptor beta chain comes out of a study of cytomegalovirus exposure and HLA in healthy donors. At the level of the study: Caucasian-associated ancestry cluster membership applied to just over 80% of around 400 genotyped donors. Findings and limits, study-wide: Later work found most CMV-associated TCR beta chains apparently HLA-restricted. In vitro experiments confirmed that three CMV-associated chains were specific for CMV antigens. Reported findings show TCR beta sequences accurately forecast HLA-A and HLA-B alleles in most subjects.

In the case of this clone: Its antigen is unknown.

PCR employed 60 Vbeta and 13 Jbeta primers. Produced via immunoSEQ multiplex PCR; TCRdb's table is partial and in-frame only. The sample records roughly 220,000 clones, 55% to 75% being singletons. This TCR was recovered from a man aged 35 to 55 in good health and CMV-seropositive. The sample comprised PBMCs.

CDR3 amino acids: CASSQSGGTSGANVLTF. CDR3 sequence (DNA): TGCGCCAGCAGCCAATCAGGGGGAACCTCTGGGGCCAACGTCCTGACTTTC. The chain uses TRBV4-1 and TRBJ2-6; 7 bases map to TRBD1. After removal of 2 bases from V and 0 bases from J, the junction contained 4 bases not matched to a gene. Per the germline V gene, CDR1 is MGHRA and CDR2 is YSYEKL. This CDR3 comprises 17 residues.